The clone carrying this T cell receptor (beta chain) was found a few times. Antigen unknown. This same CDR3 is encoded by further DNA sequences in the sample. Assay used: immunoSEQ multiplex PCR; TCRdb lists only in-frame clones, some missing. The repertoire holds approximately 140,000 clones, just over 90% seen once, with around 2.8% in the top ten. These data are taken from a study of T cell responses to AZD1222 COVID-19 vaccine. CDR3 length: 14 residues. Germline assignment: CDR1 LGHDT and CDR2 YNNKEL (reference sequence). Trimming cost V 1 base and J 6 bases, with 7 bases left between them. Broader study findings: Per reports, nearly half of all spike-specific TCRs target regions that are unmutated in variants. Females made up more of the donors, who were largely white British, and clonal diversity may have come out too low. There were vaccine-associated CD4 TCRs across spike, dominant at 160-218 and 743-854. Spike-specific TCR breadth and depth were elevated following two AZD1222 doses.

The source is an adult in good health. The rearrangement joins TRBV3-1 (or the pseudogene TRBV3-2) to TRBJ1-6; D is ambiguous. Specimen: peripheral blood, collected on day 0 of MenACWY control vaccination. CDR3 sequence: CASSQGRGNSPLHF. The CDR3 nucleotides read TGTGCCAGCAGCCAAGGTCGCGGTAATTCACCCCTCCACTTT.